Shown below are 9 T cell receptor beta chains from a single sample sequenced in a study of cytomegalovirus exposure and HLA in healthy donors. PCR was performed using 60 Vbeta and 13 Jbeta primers. Libraries were prepared by immunoSEQ multiplex PCR; TCRdb keeps only in-frame clonotypes and omits some of them. Among about 130,000 clones listed, approximately 80% were seen once. Input material: PBMCs. The origin of the receptors is a female donor in good health and CMV-seropositive.

The chain has TRBV6-1 and TRBJ1-5, with a weak D call TRBD1 (6 bases). This CDR3 region has 16 residues. V lost 2 bases, J lost 3 bases, and 14 bases lay in between. Germline CDR1 MNHNS, CDR2 SASEGT. In DNA form, the CDR3 reads TGTGCCAGCAGTGAATGGACAGAGACCCCCAATCAGCCCCAGCATTTT. It translates to CASSEWTETPNQPQHF.

The J gene is TRBJ2-2, the V gene TRBV7-2; weak D call: TRBD1 (6 bases). Germline values: CDR1 SGHTA, CDR2 FQGNSA. The CDR3 is 17 amino acids. V was trimmed by 5 bases and J by 6 bases, leaving 22 bases between them. The CDR3: CASSTSGYRVMSGELFF. In DNA, the CDR3 is TGTGCCAGCAGCACTAGTGGGTACAGGGTAATGTCCGGGGAGCTGTTTTTT.

Points on this clone: The junction departs from the called germline gene at one end, perhaps through a read error. The chain links TRBV6-5 to TRBJ1-2; 9 nucleotides agree with TRBD1. The CDR3 is made up of 13 amino acids. Germline V lookup: CDR1 MNHEY, CDR2 SVGAGI. DNA of the CDR3: TGTGCCAGCAGAACCGGGACAGGGCCTCGCTACCCCTTC. This sequence encodes CASRTGTGPRYPF.

The sample holds one count of this clone. V is TRBV7-3 and J is TRBJ2-2; 7 bases match TRBD2. The V gene's germline CDR1 is SGHTA and CDR2 FQGTGA. V shed 5 bases and J 5 bases; nucleotides not matched to a gene: 11. CDR3 length: 16 residues. Here the CDR3 reads CASSPRLGEGTGELFF. CDR3 sequence (DNA): TGTGCCAGCAGCCCACGGTTGGGGGAGGGAACCGGGGAGCTGTTTTTT.

J is TRBJ2-7 and V is TRBV15; 7 bases match TRBD1. V dropped 0 bases and J dropped 4; count of bases not matched to a gene: 6. CDR1 is LNHNV, CDR2 YYDKDF, per germline (reference sequence). CDR3 length: 15 amino acids. In DNA, the CDR3 is TGTGCCACCAGCAGAGATATAGGGGGCTATTACGAGCAGTACTTC. Amino acid sequence: CATSRDIGGYYEQYF. Combining the CDR3 with reference TRBV15 and TRBJ2-7 gives the whole variable domain DAMVIQNPRYQVTQFGKPVTLSCSQTLNHNVMYWYQQKSSQAPKLLFHYYDKDFNNEADTPDNFQSRRPNTSFCFLDIRSPGLGDTAMYLCATSRDIGGYYEQYFGPGTRLTVT.

This clone was picked up a small number of times. The chain employs TRBV11-2 and TRBJ2-3; D is possibly TRBD2 (5 bases). CDR3 length: 15 residues. Germline V gene sequence: CDR1 SGHAT, CDR2 FQNNGV. V was cut by 5 bases and J by 4 bases, with 16 bases left in between. The CDR3 DNA follows: TGTGCCAGCAGCCCCGAGCGTGTCGGGGCAGATACGCAGTATTTT. Translating it yields CASSPERVGADTQYF.

The chain links TRBV28 to TRBJ1-1, with D uncertain. This CDR3 spans 15 amino acids. V was pared by 7 bases and J by 0 bases, with 15 bases between. CDR1 MDHEN and CDR2 SYDVKM come from the germline V gene. CDR3 DNA: TGTGCCAGCAACACTGGCGGGTCTTTGAACACTGAAGCTTTCTTT. Its translation: CASNTGGSLNTEAFF.

The genes are TRBV4-1 and TRBJ2-5, with 10 nucleotides matching TRBD2. Germline assignment: CDR1 MGHRA and CDR2 YSYEKL. Trimming cost V 0 bases and J 5 bases; bases outside gene matches: 12. There are 18 residues in the CDR3. The CDR3 is CASSQDRGSSGSGETQYF. CDR3 DNA: TGCGCCAGCAGCCAAGATCGAGGGTCTAGCGGGAGTGGGGAGACCCAGTACTTC.

In this sample, this clone turned up once. This chain links TRBV5-1 with TRBJ2-1, with 12 bases that match TRBD2. The CDR3 contains 18 residues. Germline values: CDR1 SGHRS, CDR2 YFSETQ. Losses at the gene ends were 0 bases for V and 5 bases for J; bases not matched to a gene: 9. CDR3 bases: TGCGCCAGCAGCTTGGTGACTAGCGGGGGCTCGGCACACAATGAGCAGTTCTTC. It encodes CASSLVTSGGSAHNEQFF.